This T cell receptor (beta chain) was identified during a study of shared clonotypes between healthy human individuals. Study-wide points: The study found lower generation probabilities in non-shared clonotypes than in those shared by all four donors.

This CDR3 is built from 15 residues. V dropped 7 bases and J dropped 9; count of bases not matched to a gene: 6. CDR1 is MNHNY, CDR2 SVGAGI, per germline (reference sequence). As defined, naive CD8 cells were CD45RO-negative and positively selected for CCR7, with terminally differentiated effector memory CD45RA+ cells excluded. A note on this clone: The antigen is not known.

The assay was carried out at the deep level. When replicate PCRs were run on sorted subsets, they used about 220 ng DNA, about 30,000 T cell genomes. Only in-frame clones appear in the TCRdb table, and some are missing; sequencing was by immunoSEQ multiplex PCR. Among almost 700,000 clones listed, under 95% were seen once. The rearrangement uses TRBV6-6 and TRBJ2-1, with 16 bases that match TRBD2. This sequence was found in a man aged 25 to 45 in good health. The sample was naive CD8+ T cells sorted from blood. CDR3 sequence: CASTGTSGRAFEQFF. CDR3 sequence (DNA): TGTGCCAGCACCGGGACTAGCGGGAGGGCCTTTGAGCAGTTCTTC.